One sample yielded the 26 T cell receptor beta chains listed below, sequenced in a study of blood T cell repertoires in COVID-19. The assay was immunoSEQ multiplex PCR, and TCRdb's table has in-frame clones only and misses some. The sample shows approximately 100,000 clones, roughly 79% of them seen only once. The sequenced sample was peripheral blood. The receptors were sampled from a human donor in a cohort sampled during active COVID-19.

This chain uses TRBV5-4 with TRBJ1-2, with a tentative D call TRBD1 (6 bases). The germline V and J ends were trimmed by 2 bases and 4 bases, with 9 bases remaining between them. The germline V gene has CDR1 SGHNT and CDR2 YYREEE (reference sequence). The CDR3 has 13 residues. In DNA form, the CDR3 reads TGTGCCAGCAGCTTATGGGACACCTATGGCTACACCTTC. Translated, it gives CASSLWDTYGYTF. The full variable domain, rest sourced from reference TRBV5-4 and TRBJ1-2, is ETGVTQSPTHLIKTRGQQVTLRCSSQSGHNTVSWYQQALGQGPQFIFQYYREEENGRGNFPPRFSGLQFPNYSSELNVNALELDDSALYLCASSLWDTYGYTFGSGTRLTVV.

This clone was detected once. This chain uses TRBV6-1 with TRBJ1-2; tentative D call: TRBD1 (5 bases). Trimming pared 2 bases from V and 8 bases from J, leaving 15 bases between. Germline-derived CDR1 and CDR2 are MNHNS and SASEGT. This CDR3 is 14 amino acids long. CDR3 amino acids: CASSELGQGRGYTF. CDR3 bases: TGTGCCAGCAGTGAACTGGGCCAGGGAAGAGGCTACACCTTC.

The rearrangement links TRBV18 to TRBJ2-1, with 9 bases lining up with TRBD2. Germline assignment: CDR1 KGHSH and CDR2 LQKENI. J was trimmed by 5 bases and V by 3 bases; bases with no gene match: 11. This CDR3 is built from 17 residues. The CDR3 sequence is CASSPFTGTSRNNEQFF. For the CDR3, the DNA is TGTGCCAGCTCACCTTTTACCGGGACTAGCAGAAACAATGAGCAGTTCTTC.

This chain connects TRBV12-3 or TRBV12-4 to TRBJ1-4; D is possibly TRBD1 (5 bases). CDR3 size: 12 residues. The V gene lost 6 bases and the J gene lost 8 bases, with 10 bases spanning the gap. The CDR3 nucleotides read TGTGCCAGCAGGGGGGGGAACGAAAAACTGTTTTTT. Translating it yields CASRGGNEKLFF.

The chain has TRBV11-3 and TRBJ1-6; D might be TRBD1 (6 bases). Trimming took 3 bases from V and 5 from J, leaving 8 bases between them. CDR3 size: 14 residues. In germline, CDR1 is SGHNT, CDR2 YENEEA. The CDR3 sequence: CASSLRTDNSPLHF. CDR3 DNA sequence: TGTGCCAGCAGCTTGAGGACAGATAATTCACCCCTCCACTTT.

This chain links TRBV30 with TRBJ2-1; 8 positions match TRBD1. This CDR3 is built from 13 residues. Germline V gene lookup returns CDR1 GTSNPN and CDR2 SVGIG (reference sequence). J was trimmed by 6 bases and V by 5 bases; bases with no gene match: 6. DNA for the CDR3: TGTGCCTGGGAAACCACAGGGGGCAATGAGCAGTTCTTC. It yields the protein CAWETTGGNEQFF.

The chain joins TRBV19 to TRBJ2-3; 8 positions agree with TRBD1. This CDR3 region has 14 residues. Trimming took 4 bases from V and 1 from J; bases not matched to a gene: 1. The germline CDR1 and CDR2 sequences are LNHDA and SQIVND (reference sequence). CDR3 residues: CASSKGQGTDTQYF. The CDR3 nucleotides are TGTGCCAGTAGTAAGGGACAGGGCACAGATACGCAGTATTTT.

This clone was seen a single time. This chain connects TRBV27 to TRBJ1-5, with TRBD1 identical over 7 bases. CDR1 is MNHEY, CDR2 SMNVEV, per germline (reference sequence). The ends lost 5 bases at V and 6 bases at J; junction bases unmatched: 7. The CDR3 covers 14 residues. CDR3 loop: CASSLTGLSQPQHF. DNA for the CDR3: TGTGCCAGCAGTCTGACAGGGTTGAGTCAGCCCCAGCATTTT.

J is TRBJ1-1 and V is TRBV7-6, with a weak D call TRBD1 (6 bases). Germline V gene sequence: CDR1 SGHVS, CDR2 FNYEAQ. There are 14 residues in the CDR3. V was clipped by 2 bases and J by 1 base, with 8 bases between them. The CDR3, as DNA: TGTGCCAGCAGCTTACGGGACACGAACACTGAAGCTTTCTTT. This encodes CASSLRDTNTEAFF.

The V gene is TRBV27, the J gene TRBJ2-1; TRBD1 aligns across 11 bases. CDR1 MNHEY and CDR2 SMNVEV come from the germline V gene (reference sequence). V trimming: 6 bases; J trimming: 6 bases; junction bases outside the gene matches: 13. The CDR3 has 17 amino acids. The CDR3 reads CASSSFGWDRGGNEQFF. Here the CDR3 DNA reads TGTGCCAGCAGCAGTTTTGGATGGGACAGGGGGGGCAATGAGCAGTTCTTC.

V is TRBV19 and J is TRBJ2-7; D may be TRBD2 (6 bases). CDR1 LNHDA and CDR2 SQIVND come from the germline V gene (reference sequence). The CDR3 sequence is 17 residues long. The germline V and J ends were trimmed by 5 bases and 3 bases, with 23 bases remaining between them. CDR3 protein: CASSSRGEKGTFYEQYF. CDR3 nucleotide sequence: TGTGCCAGTAGTTCTCGAGGGGAGAAGGGGACTTTCTACGAGCAGTACTTC.

This clone came up a few times. The chain has TRBV19 and TRBJ2-3, with 14 bases identical to TRBD2. CDR1 LNHDA and CDR2 SQIVND come from the germline V gene (reference sequence). Trimming at V came to 4 bases and at J to 3 bases, leaving 3 bases not matched to a gene. This CDR3 spans 16 amino acids. The CDR3 region is CASSTRLAGGTDTQYF. In DNA, the CDR3 is TGTGCCAGTAGTACCCGACTAGCGGGAGGGACAGATACGCAGTATTTT. Together with reference TRBV19 and TRBJ2-3, the CDR3 gives the full variable domain: DGGITQSPKYLFRKEGQNVTLSCEQNLNHDAMYWYRQDPGQGLRLIYYSQIVNDFQKGDIAEGYSVSREKKESFPLTVTSAQKNPTAFYLCASSTRLAGGTDTQYFGPGTRLTVL.

V usage is TRBV2 and J usage is TRBJ2-7, with D maybe TRBD2 (6 bases). Germline lookup yields CDR1 SNHLY and CDR2 FYNNEI. This CDR3 is 12 amino acids long. The V gene lost 6 bases and the J gene lost 4 bases, with 10 bases spanning the gap. This CDR3 reads CASRGGLYEQYF. CDR3 bases: TGTGCCAGCAGGGGGGGTCTTTACGAGCAGTACTTC.

The chain carries TRBV4-3 and TRBJ2-1, with 10 bases aligning to TRBD1. V was pared by 3 bases and J by 7 bases, with 3 bases of the junction left unmatched. The CDR3 is 14 amino acids. CDR1 and CDR2 from the germline V gene are LGHNA and YSLEER. The CDR3 coding sequence is TGCGCCAGCAGCCAGGCGGGACAGGGGAATGAGCAGTTCTTC. Encoded protein: CASSQAGQGNEQFF.

V gene TRBV7-9 combines with J gene TRBJ1-4; D is ambiguous. The CDR3 runs to 16 residues. Trimming cost V 0 bases and J 0 bases, with 8 bases left between them. Germline CDR1 is SEHNR and CDR2 is FQNEAQ (reference sequence). CDR3 protein: CASSLARGTTNEKLFF. The CDR3 DNA reads TGTGCCAGCAGCTTAGCGAGAGGCACAACTAATGAAAAACTGTTTTTT.

The gene calls are TRBV28 and TRBJ1-3; D gene uncertain. Germline-derived CDR1 and CDR2 are MDHEN and SYDVKM. The CDR3 length is 13 residues. Trimming took 3 bases from V and 2 from J, leaving 5 bases between them. The CDR3 sequence: CASSFGAGNTIYF. For the CDR3, the DNA is TGTGCCAGCAGTTTCGGGGCTGGAAACACCATATATTTT.

This chain connects TRBV20-1 to TRBJ2-1, with D possibly being TRBD1 (7 bases). Germline CDR1 reads DFQATT; CDR2 reads SNEGSKA (reference sequence). Trimming removed 3 bases at V and 8 bases at J, with 23 bases between. The CDR3 extends over 16 amino acids. CDR3 sequence reads: CSASGTFRTGPYEQFF. DNA for the CDR3: TGCAGTGCTAGTGGGACTTTTCGGACAGGTCCTTATGAGCAGTTCTTC.

This chain joins TRBV15 and TRBJ2-1, with a tentative D call TRBD1 (6 bases). Germline CDR1 reads LNHNV; CDR2 reads YYDKDF (reference sequence). The ends were cut back, 2 bases at V and 10 bases at J, with 9 bases in the middle. This CDR3 spans 12 amino acids. Here the CDR3 reads CATSRQDREQFF. The CDR3 DNA sequence: TGTGCCACCAGCAGACAAGACAGGGAGCAGTTCTTC.

The gene calls are TRBV18 and TRBJ2-5; tentatively, D is TRBD1 (6 bases). V gave up 4 bases and J gave up 5 bases, with 17 bases separating them. Germline CDR1 reads KGHSH; CDR2 reads LQKENI. CDR3 size: 15 residues. The CDR3 loop reads CASSRVADSSETQYF. The CDR3 DNA follows: TGTGCCAGCTCACGGGTGGCGGACAGCAGCGAGACCCAGTACTTC.

The chain combines TRBV14 with TRBJ1-2; D ambiguous. Germline V CDR1 and CDR2: SGHDN, FVKESK. There are 14 residues in the CDR3. Deletions cut 4 bases from V and 6 bases from J, with 15 bases between. CDR3 in amino acids: CASSRYGVGNGYTF. CDR3 DNA: TGTGCCAGCAGCCGGTACGGGGTAGGGAATGGCTACACCTTC.

The chain couples TRBV6-1 to TRBJ1-5; tentative D call: TRBD1 (5 bases). Germline lookup yields CDR1 MNHNS and CDR2 SASEGT. V shed 1 base and J shed 4 bases, with 17 bases lying between them. CDR3 length: 17 residues. The CDR3 nucleotides are TGTGCCAGCAGTGAAGGTCCCAGGGCCTGGGGAAATCAGCCCCAGCATTTT. This translates into CASSEGPRAWGNQPQHF.

The V call is TRBV28, the J call TRBJ2-5; 12 bases fit TRBD1. The CDR3 runs to 17 residues. The J segment lost 7 bases and the V segment lost 3 bases, leaving 12 bases of the junction unmatched. CDR1 is MDHEN and CDR2 is SYDVKM in the germline V gene. CDR3 DNA sequence: TGTGCCAGCAGTTTCCCCGGGACAGGGGGCGTTTTGGGGACCCAGTACTTC. Translated: CASSFPGTGGVLGTQYF.

V gene TRBV9 combines with J gene TRBJ2-6, with TRBD1 matching over 9 bases. Germline CDR1 reads SGDLS; CDR2 reads YYNGEE. The junction had 10 bases not matched to a gene; V was cut back by 3 bases and J by 0 bases. This CDR3 is built from 19 residues. The CDR3: CASSGLGGQGASGANVLTF. The DNA of the CDR3 is TGTGCCAGCAGCGGACTTGGGGGACAGGGTGCCTCTGGGGCCAACGTCCTGACTTTC.

The gene calls are TRBV5-1 and TRBJ1-2; 7 nucleotides match TRBD1. From germline, CDR1 is SGHRS and CDR2 YFSETQ. The CDR3 runs 15 residues. Trimming took 4 bases from V and 2 from J; bases not matched to a gene: 8. CDR3 residues: CASSPRTGQNYGYTF. In DNA form, the CDR3 reads TGCGCCAGCAGCCCCCGGACAGGCCAAAACTATGGCTACACCTTC. The whole variable domain, remainder taken from reference TRBV5-1 and TRBJ1-2, is KAGVTQTPRYLIKTRGQQVTLSCSPISGHRSVSWYQQTPGQGLQFLFEYFSETQRNKGNFPGRFSGRQFSNSRSEMNVSTLELGDSALYLCASSPRTGQNYGYTFGSGTRLTVV.

The chain employs TRBV29-1 and TRBJ2-3; D is perhaps TRBD1 (7 bases). Trimming removed 6 bases from V and 1 base from J, with 14 bases in between. Germline CDR1 reads SQVTM; CDR2 reads ANQGSEA. The CDR3 is 14 residues long. The CDR3 here is CSVETGEGTDTQYF. CDR3 sequence (DNA): TGCAGCGTCGAAACAGGGGAGGGCACAGATACGCAGTATTTT.

The chain is built from TRBV6-5 and TRBJ2-1; 7 bases fit TRBD2. With V trimmed by 0 bases and J by 3 bases, 2 bases remained unmatched. Germline lookup yields CDR1 MNHEY and CDR2 SVGAGI. The CDR3 consists of 15 residues. CDR3 protein: CASSYSASGYNEQFF. The CDR3 DNA reads TGTGCCAGCAGTTACTCGGCTAGCGGCTACAATGAGCAGTTCTTC.